The TCR beta chain under discussion was sequenced for a study of blood T cell repertoires in COVID-19. Whole-study context: Researchers got acute and convalescent COVID-19 samples from the United States, Italy and Spain. PBMCs, B-cell-depleted T cells, or T cells provided the cDNA or gDNA that made up the material.

Trimming took 0 bases from V and 1 from J, leaving 13 bases between them. Germline V gene lookup returns CDR1 SGHRS and CDR2 YFSETQ. This CDR3 contains 16 residues. In the study's own analysis: It was from reference gene primer amplification that nucleated cell counts were estimated. The data were produced by immunoSEQ multiplex PCR, yet TCRdb's version contains in-frame clones alone and is incomplete. The V and J calls and the clone size are those of that table, but D and trimming were determined from the DNA. Among some 76,000 clones listed, about 81% were seen once. The TCR originated in a human donor in a cohort sampled during active COVID-19. The V and J genes are TRBV5-1 and TRBJ1-1; D perhaps matches TRBD1 (6 bases). Sequencing was performed on peripheral blood. CDR3 DNA: TGCGCCAGCAGCTTGGGACCCCAGGGGTCGAACACTGAAGCTTTCTTT. Amino acid sequence: CASSLGPQGSNTEAFF.